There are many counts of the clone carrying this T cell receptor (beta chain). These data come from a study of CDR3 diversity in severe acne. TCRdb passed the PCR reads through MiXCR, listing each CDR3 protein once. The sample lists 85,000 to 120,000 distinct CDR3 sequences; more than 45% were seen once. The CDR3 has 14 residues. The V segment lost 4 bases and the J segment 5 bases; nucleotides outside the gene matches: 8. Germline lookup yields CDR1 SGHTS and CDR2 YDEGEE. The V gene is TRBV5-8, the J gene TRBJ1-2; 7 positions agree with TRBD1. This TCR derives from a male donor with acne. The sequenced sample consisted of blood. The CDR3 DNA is TGTGCCAGCAGCGTCCAAGGGACAGAATATGGCTACACCTTC. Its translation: CASSVQGTEYGYTF.